Shown below are 19 T cell receptor beta chains from a single sample sequenced in a study of blood T cells in healthy people across ages. Through a sample-barcoded 5' primer and a J-beta primer mix, a second PCR was run for roughly 7 to 11 cycles. TCRdb re-analysed the 5' RACE reads in MiXCR, keeping a single row per CDR3 protein. The sample shows hundreds of thousands of distinct CDR3 sequences, roughly 30% of them seen only once. The specimen was blood. Every receptor here comes from a woman older than 75 in good health.

This clonotype was picked up many times. CDR3 residues: CSARGQGTLFSYNEQFF. The CDR3 DNA sequence: TGCAGTGCTCGGGGACAGGGGACCTTATTCTCCTACAATGAGCAGTTCTTC. The chain uses TRBV20-1 and TRBJ2-1; 10 bases map to TRBD1. Germline loops: CDR1 DFQATT, CDR2 SNEGSKA (reference sequence). J was trimmed by 0 bases and V by 5 bases; bases with no gene match: 10. The CDR3 length is 17 residues.

There are a few counts of this clonotype. This may stem from a read error, because a much larger clone lies one nucleotide away. The chain couples TRBV20-1 to TRBJ2-1, with a weak D call TRBD2 (7 bases). The J call may be faulty, since TRBJ2-7 better matches the DNA end. CDR3 size: 15 residues. Germline assignment: CDR1 DFQATT and CDR2 SNEGSKA (reference sequence). Here the CDR3 DNA reads TGCAGTGCTAGAGATCCACGGGGGGCCTACAATGAGCAGTACTTC. Its protein product is CSARDPRGAYNEQYF.

Regarding this clonotype: A much larger clonotype is one base distant, so this may be a read error. The chain carries TRBV10-3 and TRBJ2-5, with TRBD2 matching 7 bases. The junction had 3 bases not matched to a gene; V was cut back by 9 bases and J by 2 bases. This CDR3 has 12 amino acids. Germline CDR1 and CDR2: ENHRY and SYGVKD. CDR3 nucleotide sequence: TGTGCCATGGCGGGGGAGCAAGAGACCCAGTACTTC. It specifies CAMAGEQETQYF.

This clonotype was seen repeatedly, ten times or more. The V call is TRBV7-3, the J call TRBJ2-2; TRBD1 aligns across 7 bases. V gave up 6 bases and J gave up 5 bases; unmatched junction bases: 6. The CDR3 has 14 amino acids. Germline CDR1 and CDR2: SGHTA and FQGTGA. DNA for the CDR3: TGTGCCAGCAGTCGTGACAGGGCGACCGGGGAGCTGTTTTTT. It codes for CASSRDRATGELFF. The full variable domain, with the rest looked up from reference TRBV7-3 and TRBJ2-2, is GAGVSQTPSNKVTEKGKYVELRCDPISGHTALYWYRQSLGQGPEFLIYFQGTGAADDSGLPNDRFFAVRPEGSVSTLKIQRTERGDSAVYLCASSRDRATGELFFGEGSRLTVL.

This clonotype was counted at least ten times. The chain uses TRBV12-3 or TRBV12-4 and TRBJ2-3; TRBD2 matches at 11 bases. The ends lost 6 bases at V and 2 bases at J; junction bases unmatched: 7. The CDR3 extends over 16 amino acids. Here the CDR3 reads CASSFLTSGNTDTQYF. CDR3 in DNA: TGTGCCAGCAGCTTCTTGACTAGCGGGAACACAGATACGCAGTATTTT.

This clonotype occurred many times. V usage is TRBV25-1 and J usage is TRBJ1-1, with D possibly matching TRBD1 (5 bases). V lost 8 bases and J lost 4, with 8 bases in between. The germline CDR1 and CDR2 sequences are MGHDK and SYGVNS. The CDR3 has 11 amino acids. The CDR3 coding sequence is TGTGCCAGCCGACAGTTCACTGAAGCTTTCTTT. Its protein is CASRQFTEAFF.

This clonotype was counted many times. The chain couples TRBV27 to TRBJ2-5, with D unresolved. Germline CDR1 and CDR2: MNHEY and SMNVEV (reference sequence). The CDR3 loop spans 13 amino acids. Deletions cut 0 bases from V and 5 bases from J, with 7 bases between. The CDR3: CASSLSGSETQYF. The CDR3 bases are TGTGCCAGCAGTTTATCAGGGTCGGAGACCCAGTACTTC.

In its sample, this clonotype was seen a few times. This chain connects TRBV5-1 to TRBJ2-1; a possible D gene is TRBD2 (5 bases). V was trimmed by 0 bases and J by 0 bases, leaving 7 bases between them. From germline, CDR1 is SGHRS and CDR2 YFSETQ. This CDR3 spans 15 amino acids. CDR3 nucleotide sequence: TGCGCCAGCAGCTTGGAACGGGGCTCCTACAATGAGCAGTTCTTC. Protein sequence: CASSLERGSYNEQFF.

Notes on this clonotype: This could be a read error, since a much larger clone is one nucleotide away. The rearrangement joins TRBV6-2 or TRBV6-3 to TRBJ2-3; D uncertain. Germline CDR1 is MNHEY and CDR2 is SVGEGT. This CDR3 region has 14 residues. CDR3 amino acids: CACSPERLTDTQYF. The CDR3 DNA is TGTGCCTGCAGTCCAGAACGCCTCACAGATACGCAGTATTTT.

This clonotype was observed a few times. One end of the junction does not line up with germline, which may come from a read error. The chain joins TRBV20-1 to TRBJ2-5; D is uncertain. The length of the CDR3 is 13 residues. Germline V gives CDR1 DFQATT, CDR2 SNEGSKA (reference sequence). In DNA, the CDR3 is TGCGGTGCCGTGACACTTTACCAAGAGACCCAGTACTTC. Translated, it gives CGAVTLYQETQYF.

This clonotype has more than one count but fewer than ten. The CDR3 DNA reads TGTGCCAGCAGCTTGGTCGGGACTATCGTTGAGACCCAGTACTTC. Its translation is CASSLVGTIVETQYF. V gene TRBV5-6 combines with J gene TRBJ2-5; 7 positions agree with TRBD2. With V trimmed by 0 bases and J by 5 bases, 7 bases remained unmatched. Germline lookup yields CDR1 SGHDT and CDR2 YYEEEE. This CDR3 spans 15 amino acids.

The table lists this clonotype with many counts. The V and J genes are TRBV30 and TRBJ2-5; D is unclear. Per the germline V gene, CDR1 is GTSNPN and CDR2 is SVGIG (reference sequence). The CDR3 runs 12 residues. V was clipped by 2 bases and J by 7 bases, with 11 bases between them. CDR3 residues: CAWSIPKGTQYF. CDR3 nucleotide sequence: TGTGCCTGGAGTATACCGAAAGGGACCCAGTACTTC. The variable domain in full, with the rest retrieved from reference TRBV30 and TRBJ2-5, is SQTIHQWPATLVQPVGSPLSLECTVEGTSNPNLYWYRQAAGRGLQLLFYSVGIGQISSEVPQNLSASRPQDRQFILSSKKLLLSDSGFYLCAWSIPKGTQYFGPGTRLLVL.

This clonotype showed up many times. The chain uses TRBV7-2 and TRBJ2-1, with D perhaps matching TRBD1 (6 bases). The germline gives CDR1 SGHTA, CDR2 FQGNSA. This CDR3 spans 14 amino acids. V was shortened by 5 bases and J by 13 bases, with 21 bases between the two germline ends. CDR3: CASSARERKGHQFF. DNA of the CDR3: TGTGCCAGCAGCGCCCGGGAAAGAAAGGGACATCAGTTCTTC.

This clonotype has a count of ten or more. The chain joins TRBV27 to TRBJ2-7; possibly TRBD1 for D (5 bases). Per germline, CDR1 MNHEY and CDR2 SMNVEV (reference sequence). CDR3 length: 14 residues. V lost 3 bases to trimming and J lost 1 base, with 10 bases between them. CDR3 bases: TGTGCCAGCAGTTTCCGACAGAAGTCCTACGAGCAGTACTTC. It is translated as CASSFRQKSYEQYF.

In its sample, this clonotype was seen many times. The CDR3 here is CASSPSGGWPDTQYF. In nucleotides, the CDR3 is TGTGCCAGCAGCCCCAGCGGGGGGTGGCCAGATACGCAGTATTTT. The chain uses TRBV6-1 and TRBJ2-3, with 9 bases identical to TRBD2. The CDR3 spans 15 residues. The V segment lost 6 bases and the J segment 4 bases; nucleotides outside the gene matches: 8. Germline loops: CDR1 MNHNS, CDR2 SASEGT.

The V call is TRBV27, the J call TRBJ2-2, with D perhaps matching TRBD1 (5 bases). V was pared by 3 bases and J by 0 bases, with 11 bases between. CDR1 is MNHEY, CDR2 SMNVEV, per germline (reference sequence). This CDR3 comprises 16 residues. CDR3 in amino acids: CASSFRGATNTGELFF. The CDR3 nucleotides read TGTGCCAGCAGTTTTCGTGGGGCTACGAACACCGGGGAGCTGTTTTTT.

This clonotype occurred many times. The chain has TRBV20-1 and TRBJ2-3; the D is unclear. CDR3 length: 16 residues. Germline CDR1 DFQATT, CDR2 SNEGSKA (reference sequence). V lost 0 bases and J 0 bases, leaving 13 bases between the germline ends. The DNA for the CDR3 is TGCAGTGCTAGAGACCCCGCTAGGCTTAGCACAGATACGCAGTATTTT. Its protein product is CSARDPARLSTDTQYF.

J is TRBJ2-2 and V is TRBV3-1; perhaps TRBD1 as D (6 bases). V lost 0 bases and J lost 4, with 12 bases in between. CDR1 and CDR2 (germline): LGHDT, YNNKEL (reference sequence). CDR3 length: 16 amino acids. CDR3 sequence reads: CASSQDQGISTGELFF. DNA for the CDR3: TGTGCCAGCAGCCAAGATCAGGGGATTAGCACCGGGGAGCTGTTTTTT.

This clonotype was counted only a few times. J is TRBJ1-6 and V is TRBV30; tentative D call: TRBD1 (5 bases). Trimming removed 4 bases at V and 8 bases at J, with 15 bases between. The CDR3 consists of 14 residues. The germline V gene encodes CDR1 GTSNPN and CDR2 SVGIG (reference sequence). The CDR3 sequence is CAWTPRRADSPLHF. In nucleotides, the CDR3 is TGTGCCTGGACTCCCCGCAGGGCGGATTCACCCCTCCACTTT.